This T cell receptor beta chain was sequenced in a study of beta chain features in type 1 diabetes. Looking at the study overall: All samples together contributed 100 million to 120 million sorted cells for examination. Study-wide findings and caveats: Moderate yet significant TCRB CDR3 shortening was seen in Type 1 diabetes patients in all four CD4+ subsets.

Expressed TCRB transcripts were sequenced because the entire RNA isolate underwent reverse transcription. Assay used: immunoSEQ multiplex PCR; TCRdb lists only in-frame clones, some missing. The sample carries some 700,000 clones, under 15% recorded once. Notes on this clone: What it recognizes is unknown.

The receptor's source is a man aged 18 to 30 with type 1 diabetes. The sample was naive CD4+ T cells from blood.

In nucleotides, the CDR3 is TGTGCCATCAGAGGACAGGGGGACACTGAAGCTTTCTTT. It specifies CAIRGQGDTEAFF. The chain combines TRBV10-3 with TRBJ1-1, with 10 bases aligning to TRBD1. This CDR3 contains 13 residues. V shed 6 bases and J 3 bases; nucleotides not matched to a gene: 1. CDR1 and CDR2 from the germline V gene are ENHRY and SYGVKD.